This paragraph covers one T cell receptor beta chain sequence. This entry belongs to a study of TIL therapy for anti-PD-1-resistant metastatic lung cancer. The libraries were made with immunoSEQ v3. The data were produced by immunoSEQ multiplex PCR, yet TCRdb's version contains in-frame clones alone and is incomplete. The table has 55,000 to 65,000 clones, around 67% seen once. Indicated time point: pre-treatment sample, taken before nivolumab and TIL therapy. The CDR3 length is 15 residues. The trim removed 6 bases at V and 5 bases at J, leaving 5 bases unmatched. In germline, CDR1 is MNHEY, CDR2 SMNVEV (reference sequence).

This chain links TRBV27 with TRBJ2-3; TRBD2 agrees at 13 bases. This clonotype originated in a person between 30 and 79 years old with non-small cell lung cancer. The sequences come from blood, collected at baseline. CDR3 in amino acids: CASRPGLAGVDTQYF. DNA for the CDR3: TGTGCCAGCAGGCCAGGACTAGCGGGGGTAGATACGCAGTATTTT.